The 27 T cell receptor beta chains listed next were all sequenced from one sample in a study of cytotoxic CD8 clonotypes in ibrutinib-treated CLL. Libraries were prepared by immunoSEQ multiplex PCR; TCRdb keeps only in-frame clonotypes and omits some of them. The sample contains about 140,000 clones, 80% of which appear only once. Material: PBMCs, obtained after 36 months of ibrutinib treatment. The receptors shown here come from a human donor with chronic lymphocytic leukemia.

V is TRBV14 and J is TRBJ2-7, with no clear D. Germline loops: CDR1 SGHDN, CDR2 FVKESK. The CDR3 covers 13 residues. V was trimmed by 2 bases and J by 13 bases, leaving 18 bases between them. The CDR3 sequence is CASSQQLPLWNYF. The DNA of the CDR3 is TGTGCCAGCAGCCAACAACTACCCCTTTGGAACTACTTC.

V usage is TRBV5-1 and J usage is TRBJ2-7; D is perhaps TRBD2 (6 bases). Trimming removed 4 bases from V and 5 bases from J, with 22 bases in between. CDR3 size: 16 residues. Per the germline V gene, CDR1 is SGHRS and CDR2 is YFSETQ. The CDR3 region has the DNA TGCGCCAGCAGCGCCAATTTGGAGGGGTTCAGGAACGAGCAGTACTTC. Its translation is CASSANLEGFRNEQYF.

A note on this clone: One end of the junction varies from germline; a read error may be responsible. V gene TRBV5-1 combines with J gene TRBJ2-5; D assignment may be TRBD1 or TRBD2 (5 bases each). CDR1 and CDR2 (germline): SGHRS, YFSETQ. The CDR3 is 11 amino acids. The CDR3 loop is CASSLGQTQYF. CDR3 coding DNA: TGTGCCAGCAGCTTGGGACAGACCCAGTACTTC.

The rearrangement links TRBV6-5 to TRBJ2-4; TRBD1 agrees at 7 bases. J gave up 7 bases and V 0 bases, and 6 bases lay outside the gene matches. This CDR3 has 15 amino acids. Germline-derived CDR1 and CDR2 are MNHEY and SVGAGI. This CDR3 reads CASSYSPTGSNIQYF. The CDR3 nucleotides are TGTGCCAGCAGTTACTCACCGACAGGGTCGAACATTCAGTACTTC.

V gene TRBV2 combines with J gene TRBJ1-5; D uncertain. The CDR3 extends over 13 amino acids. Trimming cost V 3 bases and J 5 bases, with 8 bases left between them. Germline values: CDR1 SNHLY, CDR2 FYNNEI. CDR3 sequence: CASSDSGHQPQHF. The CDR3 bases are TGTGCCAGCAGTGATTCAGGTCATCAGCCCCAGCATTTT.

The chain carries TRBV28 and TRBJ1-1; D unclear. The CDR3 has 12 amino acids. Trimming cost V 3 bases and J 4 bases, with 6 bases left between them. Looked up from germline, CDR1 is MDHEN and CDR2 is SYDVKM. The DNA for the CDR3 is TGTGCCAGCAGTTTCCCGGGCACTGAAGCTTTCTTT. It is translated as CASSFPGTEAFF.

This clone was detected only a few times. This chain joins TRBV15 and TRBJ1-2; D gene uncertain. The ends were cut back, 0 bases at V and 2 bases at J, with 1 base in the middle. CDR1 and CDR2 from the germline V gene are LNHNV and YYDKDF (reference sequence). CDR3 length: 12 residues. This chain's CDR3 is CATSRENYGYTF. In nucleotides, the CDR3 is TGTGCCACCAGCAGAGAGAACTATGGCTACACCTTC.

This chain connects TRBV7-3 to TRBJ2-6, with D uncertain. V lost 1 base to trimming and J lost 0 bases, with 1 base between them. Germline CDR1 reads SGHTA; CDR2 reads FQGTGA. This CDR3 spans 14 amino acids. The CDR3: CASSLSSGANVLTF. The CDR3 DNA reads TGTGCCAGCAGCTTAAGCTCTGGGGCCAACGTCCTGACTTTC.

The genes are TRBV4-1 and TRBJ1-5, with D possibly matching TRBD1 (6 bases). Looked up from germline, CDR1 is MGHRA and CDR2 is YSYEKL. The CDR3 loop spans 15 amino acids. V was shortened by 4 bases and J by 3 bases, with 13 bases between the two germline ends. The CDR3 coding sequence is TGCGCCAGCAGCCCGGGTGGGGGCGTCAATCAGCCCCAGCATTTT. As protein: CASSPGGGVNQPQHF.

In regard to this clone: The sample carries other DNA sequences with the same CDR3. The rearrangement links TRBV18 to TRBJ2-5; D not resolved. Trimming stripped 2 bases from V and 1 base from J, with 5 bases between. The CDR3 runs 13 residues. Germline CDR1 is KGHSH and CDR2 is LQKENI. CDR3 DNA sequence: TGTGCCAGCTCACCAGGTCTCCAAGAGACCCAGTACTTC. Amino acid sequence: CASSPGLQETQYF.

This chain connects TRBV7-2 to TRBJ2-7; D not resolved. Trimming removed 1 base from V and 0 bases from J, with 10 bases in between. The CDR3 runs 15 residues. In germline, CDR1 is SGHTA, CDR2 FQGNSA. The CDR3 coding sequence is TGTGCCAGCAGCTTAGTGTACGGCACCTCCTACGAGCAGTACTTC. Its protein product is CASSLVYGTSYEQYF.

The chain carries TRBV4-1 and TRBJ1-4, with 10 bases fitting TRBD1. V lost 1 base to trimming and J lost 13 bases; unmatched junction nucleotides: 15. There are 17 residues in the CDR3. The V gene's germline CDR1 is MGHRA and CDR2 YSYEKL. This chain's CDR3 is CASSQGVRGTGARGLFF. The CDR3 DNA follows: TGCGCCAGCAGCCAAGGGGTTCGAGGGACAGGGGCTAGGGGACTGTTTTTT.

This sequence joins TRBV19 and TRBJ1-5; 7 bases map to TRBD1. V lost 6 bases to trimming and J lost 4 bases; unmatched junction nucleotides: 9. CDR3 length: 15 residues. Germline values: CDR1 LNHDA, CDR2 SQIVND (reference sequence). The CDR3 nucleotides are TGTGCCAGTAGGCAGATGGACAGGCCGAATCAGCCCCAGCATTTT. It yields the protein CASRQMDRPNQPQHF.

The V and J genes are TRBV9 and TRBJ2-3; D is ambiguous. CDR3 length equals 21 residues. The germline V gene has CDR1 SGDLS and CDR2 YYNGEE. Trimming shortened V by 4 bases and J by 5 bases, and 35 bases separated the two germline ends. For the CDR3, the DNA is TGTGCCAGCAGCCCCCACCCCATTAGAGATAGACCTGTTGGCGGTGTAGATACGCAGTATTTT. Encoded protein: CASSPHPIRDRPVGGVDTQYF.

The chain carries TRBV7-6 and TRBJ2-3; either TRBD1 or TRBD2 may fit D (5 bases each). Germline V gene sequence: CDR1 SGHVS, CDR2 FNYEAQ. This CDR3 spans 15 amino acids. V was cut by 5 bases and J by 2 bases, with 14 bases left in between. The CDR3 coding sequence is TGTGCCAGCAGCCTCCTCGGGGCAGACACAGATACGCAGTATTTT. It encodes CASSLLGADTDTQYF.

This clone turned up a few times. The chain combines TRBV27 with TRBJ1-2; 9 positions match TRBD1. Germline values: CDR1 MNHEY, CDR2 SMNVEV (reference sequence). Trimming took 3 bases from V and 5 from J; bases not matched to a gene: 1. This CDR3 spans 13 amino acids. The CDR3 protein is CASSLGQGYGYTF. CDR3 DNA: TGTGCCAGCAGTTTGGGACAGGGTTATGGCTACACCTTC.

The V and J genes are TRBV7-9 and TRBJ2-1; tentative D call: TRBD2 (6 bases). This CDR3 is built from 12 residues. V was cut by 1 base and J by 11 bases, with 9 bases left in between. Germline V gene lookup returns CDR1 SEHNR and CDR2 FQNEAQ (reference sequence). CDR3 DNA: TGTGCCAGCAGCTTAGGGGACTCCAAGCAGTTCTTC. Protein sequence: CASSLGDSKQFF.

V is TRBV5-1 and J is TRBJ2-3; D is unclear. The germline V and J ends were trimmed by 4 bases and 3 bases, with 9 bases remaining between them. The CDR3 spans 13 residues. Germline V gives CDR1 SGHRS, CDR2 YFSETQ. CDR3 DNA sequence: TGCGCCAGCAGCCTAAGTTTAACAGATACGCAGTATTTT. Translated, it gives CASSLSLTDTQYF.

DNA for the CDR3: TGTGCCAGCAGCGTAGCTTCGGGGGCTACCTACGAGCAGTACTTC. The encoded protein is CASSVASGATYEQYF. The rearrangement uses TRBV9 and TRBJ2-7, with D possibly called TRBD1 or TRBD2 (6 bases each). V was shortened by 0 bases and J by 2 bases, with 12 bases between the two germline ends. This CDR3 comprises 15 residues. The germline V gene encodes CDR1 SGDLS and CDR2 YYNGEE. The entire variable domain, with the rest obtained from reference TRBV9 and TRBJ2-7, is as follows: DSGVTQTPKHLITATGQRVTLRCSPRSGDLSVYWYQQSLDQGLQFLIQYYNGEERAKGNILERFSAQQFPDLHSELNLSSLELGDSALYFCASSVASGATYEQYFGPGTRLTVT.

V is TRBV6-5 and J is TRBJ2-7; D uncertain. The CDR3 sequence is 13 residues long. CDR1 and CDR2 (germline): MNHEY, SVGAGI. Trimming cost V 4 bases and J 6 bases, with 13 bases left between them. The CDR3 is CASSSRASFEQYF. CDR3 in DNA: TGTGCCAGCAGTTCCCGCGCGTCGTTCGAGCAGTACTTC.

V gene TRBV6-1 combines with J gene TRBJ2-7; D is possibly TRBD1 or TRBD2 (5 bases each). The V end was cut by 2 bases, the J end by 1 base, with 9 bases between. Germline V lookup: CDR1 MNHNS, CDR2 SASEGT. The CDR3 covers 14 residues. Here the CDR3 reads CASSEQGESYEQYF. The CDR3 bases are TGTGCCAGCAGTGAACAGGGAGAGTCCTACGAGCAGTACTTC.

The CDR3 loop is CAWSELGYEQYF. In DNA, the CDR3 is TGTGCCTGGAGCGAGTTAGGGTACGAGCAGTACTTC. V and J are TRBV30 and TRBJ2-7; D unresolved. CDR1 and CDR2 (germline): GTSNPN, SVGIG (reference sequence). Between the trimmed V and J ends, which lost 3 bases and 4 bases, there was a span of 10 bases. The CDR3 is 12 residues long.

This clone was counted a single time. The chain has TRBV5-4 and TRBJ1-2; perhaps TRBD1 as D (5 bases). CDR3 size: 17 residues. Per germline, CDR1 SGHNT and CDR2 YYREEE (reference sequence). V shed 0 bases and J shed 2 bases, with 17 bases lying between them. For the CDR3, the DNA is TGTGCCAGCAGCTTGGGCCCCGGGACCCCCGGCAACTATGGCTACACCTTC. Encoded protein: CASSLGPGTPGNYGYTF.

This chain uses TRBV11-2 with TRBJ2-3, with 9 bases identical to TRBD1. Germline V lookup: CDR1 SGHAT, CDR2 FQNNGV. CDR3 length equals 15 residues. V shed 3 bases and J 2 bases; nucleotides not matched to a gene: 3. DNA of the CDR3: TGTGCCAGCAGCTTGGGGACAGGGATCACAGATACGCAGTATTTT. Protein sequence: CASSLGTGITDTQYF. Together with reference TRBV11-2 and TRBJ2-3, the CDR3 gives the full variable domain: EAGVAQSPRYKIIEKRQSVAFWCNPISGHATLYWYQQILGQGPKLLIQFQNNGVVDDSQLPKDRFSAERLKGVDSTLKIQPAKLEDSAVYLCASSLGTGITDTQYFGPGTRLTVL.

V and J are TRBV7-8 and TRBJ2-5; 9 bases match TRBD1. The CDR3 consists of 15 residues. V lost 1 base and J lost 6; bases outside the gene matches: 6. The germline V gene encodes CDR1 SGHVS and CDR2 FQNEAQ. The DNA for the CDR3 is TGTGCCAGCAGCTTAGTGAGGACAGGGGAAAAGACCCAGTACTTC. Encoded protein: CASSLVRTGEKTQYF. Full variable domain (outside the CDR3, taken from reference TRBV7-8 and TRBJ2-5): GAGVSQSPRYKVAKRGQDVALRCDPISGHVSLFWYQQALGQGPEFLTYFQNEAQLDKSGLPSDRFFAERPEGSVSTLKIQRTQQEDSAVYLCASSLVRTGEKTQYFGPGTRLLVL.

This clone has just a few counts. The chain recombines TRBV5-1 with TRBJ1-6; a possible D gene is TRBD1 (5 bases). Trimming took off 1 base at V and 7 bases at J, with 12 bases between the two ends. Per the germline V gene, CDR1 is SGHRS and CDR2 is YFSETQ. This CDR3 spans 15 amino acids. CDR3 sequence (DNA): TGCGCCAGCAGCTTGAATCTGGGGCAGAATTCACCCCTCCACTTT. Residues: CASSLNLGQNSPLHF. Complete variable domain (other parts from reference TRBV5-1 and TRBJ1-6): KAGVTQTPRYLIKTRGQQVTLSCSPISGHRSVSWYQQTPGQGLQFLFEYFSETQRNKGNFPGRFSGRQFSNSRSEMNVSTLELGDSALYLCASSLNLGQNSPLHFGNGTRLTVT.

This clone was seen only a few times. The V call is TRBV23-1, the J call TRBJ2-3, with a possible D match to TRBD1 (5 bases). TRBV23-1 is annotated as an ORF whose role is uncertain. CDR3 length: 15 residues. V was cut by 5 bases and J by 1 base, with 13 bases left in between. CDR3 sequence (DNA): TGCGCCAGCAGTTCTCGTGACAGATGCACAGATACGCAGTATTTT. This codes for CASSSRDRCTDTQYF.